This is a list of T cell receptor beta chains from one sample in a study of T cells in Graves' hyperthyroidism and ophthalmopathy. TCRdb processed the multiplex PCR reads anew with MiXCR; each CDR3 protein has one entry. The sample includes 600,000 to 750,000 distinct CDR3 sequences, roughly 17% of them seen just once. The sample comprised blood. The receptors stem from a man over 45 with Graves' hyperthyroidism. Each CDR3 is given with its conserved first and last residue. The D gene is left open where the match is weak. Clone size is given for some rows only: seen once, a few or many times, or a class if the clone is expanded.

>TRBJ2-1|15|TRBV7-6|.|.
CASSLFPSYRNEQFF
TGTGCCAGCAGCTTATTCCCCTCGTACAGGAATGAGCAGTTCTTC
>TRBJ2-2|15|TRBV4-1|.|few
CASSQIPGSTGELFF
TGCGCCAGCAGCCAAATCCCCGGGAGCACCGGGGAGCTGTTTTTT
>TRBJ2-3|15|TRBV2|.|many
CASSGTSTSTDTQYF
TGTGCCAGCAGCGGGACTTCTACTAGCACAGATACGCAGTATTTT
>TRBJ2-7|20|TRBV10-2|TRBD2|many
CARRRPWTSGSRLTLYEQYF
TGCGCCCGCCGGAGACCGTGGACTAGCGGGAGTCGGTTAACTCTCTACGAGCAGTACTTC
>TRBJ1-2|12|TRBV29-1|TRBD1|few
CSSGQEDYGYTF
TGCAGCTCGGGACAGGAGGACTATGGCTACACCTTC
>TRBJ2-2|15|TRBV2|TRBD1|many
CASSMDRANTGELFF
TGTGCCAGCAGTATGGACAGGGCGAACACCGGGGAGCTGTTTTTT
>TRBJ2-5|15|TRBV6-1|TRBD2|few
CASRFGTSLTETQYF
TGTGCCAGCAGATTCGGGACTAGCCTTACCGAGACCCAGTACTTC
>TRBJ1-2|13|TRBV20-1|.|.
CSAASEDNYGYTF
TGCAGTGCCGCTTCGGAGGATAACTATGGCTACACCTTC
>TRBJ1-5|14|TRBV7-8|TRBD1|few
CASSRRTDRDGQHF
TGTGCCAGCAGCCGACGAACGGACAGGGATGGCCAGCATTTT
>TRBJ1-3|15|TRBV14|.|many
CASSRRSPGGNTIYF
TGTGCCAGCAGCCGCCGTTCTCCGGGAGGAAACACCATATATTTT